This T cell receptor beta chain was retrieved from a study of blood T cell repertoires in COVID-19. Overall study: Collection of acute and convalescent COVID-19 samples took place in the United States, Italy and Spain. The cDNA or gDNA used as material had been derived from T cells, B-cell-depleted T cells, or PBMCs.

As processed by the authors: Counts of nucleated cells, estimated from reference gene primer amplification, were obtained. TCRdb's copy holds only in-frame clones and misses some; the assay was immunoSEQ multiplex PCR. D and trimming come from the DNA, and the V and J calls and clone size come from that table. The repertoire holds 220,000 or so clones, with about nine tenths as singletons. The CDR3 is 15 residues long. The germline V and J ends were trimmed by 5 bases and 5 bases, with 16 bases remaining between them. In germline, CDR1 is MNHEY, CDR2 SVGAGI. The sequence derives from a man aged 60 to 69 who had recovered from COVID-19. The rearrangement uses TRBV6-5 and TRBJ2-1; D possibly corresponds to TRBD1 (6 bases). Specimen: peripheral blood. The CDR3 spells CASSLIADRNNEQFF. The CDR3, as DNA: TGTGCCAGCAGTCTAATAGCCGACAGGAACAATGAGCAGTTCTTC.